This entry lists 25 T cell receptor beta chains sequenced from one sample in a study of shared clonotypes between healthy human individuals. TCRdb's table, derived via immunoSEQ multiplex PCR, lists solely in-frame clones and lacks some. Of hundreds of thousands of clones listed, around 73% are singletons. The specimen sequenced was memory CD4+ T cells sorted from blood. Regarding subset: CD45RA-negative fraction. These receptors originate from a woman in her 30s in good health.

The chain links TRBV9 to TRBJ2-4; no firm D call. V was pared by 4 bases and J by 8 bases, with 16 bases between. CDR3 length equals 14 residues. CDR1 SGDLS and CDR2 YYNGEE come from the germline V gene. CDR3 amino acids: CASSPRKAMDIQYF. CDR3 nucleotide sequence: TGTGCCAGCAGCCCCCGGAAGGCGATGGACATTCAGTACTTC.

The CDR3, as DNA: TGTGCCAGCAGGGGGGATCACTACAATGAGCAGTTCTTC. Translation: CASRGDHYNEQFF. The chain employs TRBV2 and TRBJ2-1; D could derive from TRBD1 or TRBD2 (5 bases each). This CDR3 has 13 residues. Germline CDR1 and CDR2: SNHLY and FYNNEI. The V end lost 6 bases, the J end lost 3 bases, and 9 bases lay between the germline ends.

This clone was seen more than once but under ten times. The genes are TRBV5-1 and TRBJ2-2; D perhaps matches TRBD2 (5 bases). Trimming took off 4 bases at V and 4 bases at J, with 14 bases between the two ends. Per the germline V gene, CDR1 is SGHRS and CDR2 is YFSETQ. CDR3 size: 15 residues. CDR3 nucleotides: TGCGCCAGCAGCCCGGCGGCCAGCGGCACCGGGGAGCTGTTTTTT. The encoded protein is CASSPAASGTGELFF. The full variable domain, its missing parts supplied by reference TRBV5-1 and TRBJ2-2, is KAGVTQTPRYLIKTRGQQVTLSCSPISGHRSVSWYQQTPGQGLQFLFEYFSETQRNKGNFPGRFSGRQFSNSRSEMNVSTLELGDSALYLCASSPAASGTGELFFGEGSRLTVL.

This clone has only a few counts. CDR3 nucleotides: TGTGCCAGTAGTATGAGGATAGGAGGGACTGAAGCTTTCTTT. Amino acids: CASSMRIGGTEAFF. The chain recombines TRBV19 with TRBJ1-1; D ambiguous. Germline-derived CDR1 and CDR2 are LNHDA and SQIVND (reference sequence). The CDR3 totals 14 residues. V lost 3 bases and J lost 5, with 13 bases in between. Combining the CDR3 with reference TRBV19 and TRBJ1-1 gives the whole variable domain DGGITQSPKYLFRKEGQNVTLSCEQNLNHDAMYWYRQDPGQGLRLIYYSQIVNDFQKGDIAEGYSVSREKKESFPLTVTSAQKNPTAFYLCASSMRIGGTEAFFGQGTRLTVV.

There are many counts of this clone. For the CDR3, the DNA is TGCGCCAGCTCGGCCCTCCGGGAAGCAGAGACCCAGTACTTC. Translating it yields CASSALREAETQYF. This sequence joins TRBV23-1 and TRBJ2-5; D may be TRBD2 (5 bases). TRBV23-1 is an ORF for which the function is uncertain. The CDR3 is made up of 14 amino acids. V was shortened by 8 bases and J by 4 bases, with 17 bases between the two germline ends.

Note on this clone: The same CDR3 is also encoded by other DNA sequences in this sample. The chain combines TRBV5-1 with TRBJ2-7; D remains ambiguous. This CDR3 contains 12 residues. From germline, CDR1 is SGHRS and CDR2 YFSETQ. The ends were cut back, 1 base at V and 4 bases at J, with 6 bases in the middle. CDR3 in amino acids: CASSLMGYEQYF. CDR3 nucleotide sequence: TGCGCCAGCAGCTTGATGGGTTACGAGCAGTACTTC. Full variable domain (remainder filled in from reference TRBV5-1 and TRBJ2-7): KAGVTQTPRYLIKTRGQQVTLSCSPISGHRSVSWYQQTPGQGLQFLFEYFSETQRNKGNFPGRFSGRQFSNSRSEMNVSTLELGDSALYLCASSLMGYEQYFGPGTRLTVT.

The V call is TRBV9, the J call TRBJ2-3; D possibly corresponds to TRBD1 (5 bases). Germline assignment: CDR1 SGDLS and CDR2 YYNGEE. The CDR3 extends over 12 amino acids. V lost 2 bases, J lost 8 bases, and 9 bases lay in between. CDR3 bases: TGTGCCAGCAGCGTTTCGCAGGGTACGCAGTATTTT. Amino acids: CASSVSQGTQYF. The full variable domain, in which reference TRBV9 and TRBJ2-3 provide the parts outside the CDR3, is DSGVTQTPKHLITATGQRVTLRCSPRSGDLSVYWYQQSLDQGLQFLIQYYNGEERAKGNILERFSAQQFPDLHSELNLSSLELGDSALYFCASSVSQGTQYFGPGTRLTVL.

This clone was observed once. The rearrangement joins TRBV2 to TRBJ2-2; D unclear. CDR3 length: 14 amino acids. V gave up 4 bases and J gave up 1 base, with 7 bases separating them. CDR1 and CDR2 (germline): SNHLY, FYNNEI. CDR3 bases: TGTGCCAGCAGTGTACAGCGGAACACCGGGGAGCTGTTTTTT. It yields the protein CASSVQRNTGELFF. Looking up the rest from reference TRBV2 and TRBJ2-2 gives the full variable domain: EPEVTQTPSHQVTQMGQEVILRCVPISNHLYFYWYRQILGQKVEFLVSFYNNEISEKSEIFDDQFSVERPDGSNFTLKIRSTKLEDSAMYFCASSVQRNTGELFFGEGSRLTVL.

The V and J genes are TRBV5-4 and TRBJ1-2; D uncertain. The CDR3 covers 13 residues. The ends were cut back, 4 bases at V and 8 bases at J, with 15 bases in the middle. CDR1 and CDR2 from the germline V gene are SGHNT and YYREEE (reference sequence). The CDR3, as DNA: TGTGCCAGCAGCCTAAAGGCGGACTTAGGCTACACCTTC. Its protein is CASSLKADLGYTF.

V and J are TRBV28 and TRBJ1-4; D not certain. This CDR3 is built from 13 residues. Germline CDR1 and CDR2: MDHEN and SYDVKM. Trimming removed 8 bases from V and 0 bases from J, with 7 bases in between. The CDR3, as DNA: TGTGCCAGCGGGAGCGCAACTAATGAAAAACTGTTTTTT. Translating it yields CASGSATNEKLFF.

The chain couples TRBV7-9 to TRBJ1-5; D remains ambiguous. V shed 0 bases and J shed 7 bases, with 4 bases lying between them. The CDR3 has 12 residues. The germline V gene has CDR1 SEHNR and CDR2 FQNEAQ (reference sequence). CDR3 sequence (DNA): TGTGCCAGCAGCTTAGCACTACAGCCCCAGCATTTT. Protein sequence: CASSLALQPQHF.

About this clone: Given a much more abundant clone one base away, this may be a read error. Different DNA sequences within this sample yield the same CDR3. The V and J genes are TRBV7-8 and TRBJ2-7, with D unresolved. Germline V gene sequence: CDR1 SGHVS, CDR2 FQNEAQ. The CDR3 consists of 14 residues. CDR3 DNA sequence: TGTGCCAGCAGCTTAGGCTGGCAGAGCTACGAGCAGTATTTC. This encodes CASSLGWQSYEQYF.

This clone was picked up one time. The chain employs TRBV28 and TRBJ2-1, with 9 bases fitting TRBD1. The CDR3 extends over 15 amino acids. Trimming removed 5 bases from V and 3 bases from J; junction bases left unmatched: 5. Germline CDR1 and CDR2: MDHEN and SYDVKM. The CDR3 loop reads CASSEPGQGYNEQFF. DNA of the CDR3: TGTGCCAGCAGTGAACCGGGACAGGGCTACAATGAGCAGTTCTTC. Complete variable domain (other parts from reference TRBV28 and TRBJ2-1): DVKVTQSSRYLVKRTGEKVFLECVQDMDHENMFWYRQDPGLGLRLIYFSYDVKMKEKGDIPEGYSVSREKKERFSLILESASTNQTSMYLCASSEPGQGYNEQFFGPGTRLTVL.

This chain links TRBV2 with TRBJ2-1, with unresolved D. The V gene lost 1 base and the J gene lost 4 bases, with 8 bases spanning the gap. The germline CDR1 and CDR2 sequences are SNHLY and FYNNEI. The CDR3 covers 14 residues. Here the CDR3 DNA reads TGTGCCAGCAGTGAAGAGCCTTCGTACAATGAGCAGTTCTTC. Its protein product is CASSEEPSYNEQFF.

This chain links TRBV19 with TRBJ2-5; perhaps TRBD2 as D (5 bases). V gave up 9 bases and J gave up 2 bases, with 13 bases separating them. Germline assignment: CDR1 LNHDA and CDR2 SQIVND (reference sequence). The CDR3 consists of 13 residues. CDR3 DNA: TGTGCCAGCGGGCGGACTTTTCAAGAGACCCAGTACTTC. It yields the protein CASGRTFQETQYF.

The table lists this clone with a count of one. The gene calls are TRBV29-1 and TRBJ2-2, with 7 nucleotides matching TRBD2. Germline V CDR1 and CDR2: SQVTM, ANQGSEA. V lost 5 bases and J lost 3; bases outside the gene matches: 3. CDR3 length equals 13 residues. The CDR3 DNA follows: TGCAGCGTTTTTCGGGAGGACACCGGGGAGCTGTTTTTT. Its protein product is CSVFREDTGELFF.

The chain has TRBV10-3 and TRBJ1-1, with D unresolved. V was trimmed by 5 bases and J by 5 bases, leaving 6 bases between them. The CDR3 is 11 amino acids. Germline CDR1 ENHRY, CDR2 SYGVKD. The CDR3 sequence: CAISSDTEAFF. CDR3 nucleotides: TGTGCCATCAGTTCCGATACTGAAGCTTTCTTT.

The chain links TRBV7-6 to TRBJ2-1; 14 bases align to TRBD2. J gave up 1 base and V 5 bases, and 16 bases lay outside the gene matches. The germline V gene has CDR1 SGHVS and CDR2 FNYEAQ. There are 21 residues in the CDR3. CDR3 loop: CASSDFRGGTSGSKSYNEQFF. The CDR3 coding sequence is TGTGCCAGCAGCGACTTCCGCGGAGGGACTAGCGGGAGTAAGTCCTACAATGAGCAGTTCTTC.

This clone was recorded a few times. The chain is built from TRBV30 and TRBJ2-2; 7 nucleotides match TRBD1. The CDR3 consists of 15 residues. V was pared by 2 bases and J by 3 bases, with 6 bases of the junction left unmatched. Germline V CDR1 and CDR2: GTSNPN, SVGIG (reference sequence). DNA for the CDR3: TGTGCCTGGAGTCCAGGGGGTTTCGACACCGGGGAGCTGTTTTTT. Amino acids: CAWSPGGFDTGELFF.

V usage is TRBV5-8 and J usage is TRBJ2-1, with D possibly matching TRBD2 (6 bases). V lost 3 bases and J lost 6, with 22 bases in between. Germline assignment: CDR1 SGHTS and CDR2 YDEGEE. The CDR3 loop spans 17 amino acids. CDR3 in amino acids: CASSYQPTATGGNEQFF. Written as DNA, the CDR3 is TGTGCCAGCAGCTATCAACCGACAGCGACCGGGGGCAATGAGCAGTTCTTC.

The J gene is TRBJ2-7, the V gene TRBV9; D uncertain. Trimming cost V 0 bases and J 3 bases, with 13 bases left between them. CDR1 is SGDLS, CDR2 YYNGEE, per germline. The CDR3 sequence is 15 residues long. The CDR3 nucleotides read TGTGCCAGCAGCGTAGGTTCAGAGTCCTACTACGAGCAGTACTTC. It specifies CASSVGSESYYEQYF.

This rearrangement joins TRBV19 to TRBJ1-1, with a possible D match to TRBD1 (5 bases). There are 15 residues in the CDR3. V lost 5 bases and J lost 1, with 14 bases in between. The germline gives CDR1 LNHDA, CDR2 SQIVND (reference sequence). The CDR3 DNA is TGTGCCAGTAGTGCGGCTCAGGGTCGGAACACTGAAGCTTTCTTT. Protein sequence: CASSAAQGRNTEAFF.

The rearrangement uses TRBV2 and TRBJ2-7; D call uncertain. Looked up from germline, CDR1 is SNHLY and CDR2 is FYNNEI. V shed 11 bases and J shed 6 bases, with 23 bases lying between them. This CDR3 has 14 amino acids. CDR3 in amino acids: CAGHICLVGCEQYF. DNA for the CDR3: TGTGCCGGGCACATTTGTCTTGTGGGGTGCGAGCAGTACTTC.

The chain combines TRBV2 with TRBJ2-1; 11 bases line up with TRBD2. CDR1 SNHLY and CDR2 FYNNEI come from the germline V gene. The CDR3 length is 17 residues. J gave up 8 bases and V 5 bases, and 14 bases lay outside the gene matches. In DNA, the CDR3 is TGTGCCAGCAGTTCGCATGATCTAGCGGGAGGACATGATGAGCAGTTCTTC. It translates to CASSSHDLAGGHDEQFF.

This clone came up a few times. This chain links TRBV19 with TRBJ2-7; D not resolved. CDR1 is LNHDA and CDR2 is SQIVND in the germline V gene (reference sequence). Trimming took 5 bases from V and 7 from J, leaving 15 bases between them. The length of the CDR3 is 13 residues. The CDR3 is CASSPRPELEQYF. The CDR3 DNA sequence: TGTGCCAGTAGTCCCCGCCCTGAGTTGGAGCAGTACTTC.